This entry lists 25 T cell receptor beta chains sequenced from one sample in a study of T cell clonality in common variable immunodeficiency. Clones were sequenced by immunoSEQ multiplex PCR, and TCRdb holds only the in-frame ones, with some missing. The sample presents about 52,000 clones, none singletons. The sample was peripheral blood mononuclear cells. These receptors came from a person between 18 and 69 years old in good health.

This clone was seen repeatedly, ten times or more. The read is 3 residues too short to cover the CDR3 end, so that end is filled in from the germline J gene. The gene calls are TRBV6-2 or TRBV6-3 and TRBJ2-3; TRBD2 aligns across 12 bases. This CDR3 has 15 residues. The trim removed 5 bases at V and 6 bases at J, leaving 6 bases unmatched. CDR1 MNHEY and CDR2 SVGEGT come from the germline V gene. The CDR3 bases that were read are TGTGCCAGCAGTCGCACCGGGACTAGCGGGGATACG. Translating gives CASSRTGTSGDT. The whole CDR3 reads CASSRTGTSGDTQYF.

This clone was detected ten times or more. The CDR3 goes on 3 residues after the read ends, and that part is filled in from the germline J gene. The chain has TRBV7-9 and TRBJ2-2, with D unclear. V gave up 6 bases and J gave up 6 bases, with 11 bases separating them. Germline values: CDR1 SEHNR, CDR2 FQNEAQ (reference sequence). The CDR3 runs 13 residues. The CDR3 protein is CASSLLHAGELFF. The covered CDR3 bases are TGTGCCAGCAGTCTACTGCACGCCGGGGAG.

This clone was seen many times. The read terminates 3 residues ahead of where the CDR3 ends, so the germline J gene completes it. The gene calls are TRBV6-1 and TRBJ1-5, with D perhaps matching TRBD1 (5 bases). Germline CDR1 and CDR2: MNHNS and SASEGT. This CDR3 is 16 amino acids long. V was pared by 2 bases and J by 3 bases, with 14 bases between. The sequenced CDR3 bases are TGTGCCAGCAGTGAACGCTGGGCAGGGAACAATCAGCCC. This codes for CASSERWAGNNQP. In full, the CDR3 is CASSERWAGNNQPQHF.

This clone has ten or more counts. From the germline J gene comes the end of the CDR3, since the read stops 3 residues before it. This rearrangement joins TRBV19 to TRBJ1-1; D remains ambiguous. The CDR3 runs to 13 residues. Germline loops: CDR1 LNHDA, CDR2 SQIVND (reference sequence). V was pared by 7 bases and J by 1 base, with 10 bases between. CDR3 DNA, as far as it was read: TGTGCCAGTAAGGTAGGGCCGAACACTGAA. Amino acid sequence: CASKVGPNTE. The complete CDR3 reads CASKVGPNTEAFF.

Many counts were recorded for this clone. The CDR3 end lies 3 residues beyond the end of the read and is filled in from the germline J gene. The gene calls are TRBV2 and TRBJ2-3; weak D call: TRBD1 (5 bases). The CDR3 has 14 amino acids. V gave up 9 bases and J gave up 0 bases, with 13 bases separating them. CDR1 SNHLY and CDR2 FYNNEI come from the germline V gene. The CDR3 DNA, read in part, is TGTGCCAGTCCCCAGGGTCCTAGCACAGATACG. This codes for CASPQGPSTDT. The complete CDR3 reads CASPQGPSTDTQYF.

This clone was recorded at least ten times. The CDR3 end lies 3 residues beyond the end of the read and is filled in from the germline J gene. V usage is TRBV6-2 or TRBV6-3 and J usage is TRBJ2-1; a possible D gene is TRBD2 (5 bases). The ends were cut back, 2 bases at V and 4 bases at J, with 6 bases in the middle. The CDR3 runs 13 residues. Germline CDR1 MNHEY, CDR2 SVGEGT. The CDR3 sequence is CASSYGGYNEQFF. CDR3 DNA, as far as it was read: TGTGCCAGCAGTTACGGCGGGTACAATGAG.

This clone occurred a few times. The observed sequence ends 3 residues before the CDR3 terminus, with the missing tail filled in from the germline J gene. This sequence joins TRBV6-4 and TRBJ2-3; TRBD2 matches at 11 bases. The CDR3 is made up of 15 amino acids. Looked up from germline, CDR1 is MRHNA and CDR2 is SNTAGT. V was pared by 4 bases and J by 4 bases, with 4 bases of the junction left unmatched. CDR3 sequence reads: CASSVLAGGPDTQYF. Incomplete CDR3 DNA: TGTGCCAGCAGTGTTTTAGCGGGAGGGCCAGATACG.

This clone was recorded many times. The CDR3 sequence: CASSSLQGDTQYF. The part of the CDR3 DNA that was read is TGTGCCAGCAGCTCCCTCCAGGGAGATACG. This rearrangement joins TRBV11-3 to TRBJ2-3; tentative D call: TRBD1 (5 bases). The read finishes 3 residues shy of the CDR3 end, and the germline J gene is used to complete it. This CDR3 contains 13 residues. V dropped 4 bases and J dropped 5 bases, with 10 bases sitting between them. Germline-derived CDR1 and CDR2 are SGHNT and YENEEA.

This clone has at least ten counts. The read stops 3 residues short of the end of the CDR3; the missing end is completed from the germline J gene. V usage is TRBV20-1 and J usage is TRBJ2-3; TRBD2 matches 8 bases. CDR3 length: 16 amino acids. The ends lost 0 bases at V and 8 bases at J; junction bases unmatched: 13. CDR1 is DFQATT and CDR2 is SNEGSKA in the germline V gene (reference sequence). CDR3 bases read: TGCAGTGCTAGAGACGTGGGGGCGGGGGGAAGGGGTACG. Residues: CSARDVGAGGRGT. The CDR3 in its entirety is CSARDVGAGGRGTQYF.

To note about this clone: The read ends 3 residues before the CDR3 terminus; that terminus is restored from the germline J gene. The chain is built from TRBV2 and TRBJ2-3; 11 bases align to TRBD2. Germline lookup yields CDR1 SNHLY and CDR2 FYNNEI. This CDR3 spans 15 amino acids. The CDR3 loop is CASSDLTSGGGTQYF. CDR3 bases read: TGTGCCAGCAGTGACCTTACTAGCGGGGGAGGGACG.

This clone has a count of ten or more. This CDR3 reads CASSANYYQPQHF. The DNA read from the CDR3 is TGTGCCAGCAGCGCGAACTATTACCAGCCC. The chain couples TRBV6-2 or TRBV6-3 to TRBJ1-5; unclear D gene. From the germline J gene comes the end of the CDR3, since the read stops 3 residues before it. Deletions cut 6 bases from V and 7 bases from J, with 13 bases between. CDR3 length equals 13 residues. CDR1 is MNHEY and CDR2 is SVGEGT in the germline V gene.

This clone showed up many times. CDR3 protein: CASSQGKTGRYGYTF. The CDR3 bases that were read are TGCGCCAGCAGCCAGGGGAAGACAGGGAGGTATGGC. This chain links TRBV4-1 with TRBJ1-2; 7 bases are a match to TRBD1. The observed sequence ends 3 residues before the CDR3 terminus, with the missing tail filled in from the germline J gene. The V gene's germline CDR1 is MGHRA and CDR2 YSYEKL. The CDR3 is made up of 15 amino acids. Unmatched junction bases numbered 9, after V lost 3 bases and J lost 5 bases.

This clone was seen a few times. Coverage ceases 3 residues before the CDR3 finishes, and the germline J gene fills in the end. The V gene is TRBV10-2, the J gene TRBJ2-1, with 8 bases aligning to TRBD2. The CDR3 contains 15 residues. V trimming: 6 bases; J trimming: 3 bases; junction bases outside the gene matches: 7. The germline CDR1 and CDR2 sequences are WSHSY and SAAADI. CDR3 DNA (partial): TGCGCCAGCAGCTTAAAGCGGGGGAACTACAATGAG. This translates into CASSLKRGNYNE. The full CDR3 protein is CASSLKRGNYNEQFF.

To note about this clone: The read terminates 3 residues before the CDR3 end, so the remaining end is supplied by the germline J gene. V and J are TRBV7-2 and TRBJ1-2; a weak D match, TRBD1 (6 bases). Per germline, CDR1 SGHTA and CDR2 FQGNSA. Trimming pared 1 base from V and 6 bases from J, leaving 15 bases between. The CDR3 spans 15 residues. The CDR3 protein is CASSLGRGLLDGYTF. The sequenced part of the CDR3 DNA is TGTGCCAGCAGCTTAGGCAGGGGCCTGTTGGATGGC.

There are many counts of this clone. The read ends 3 residues before the CDR3 terminus; that terminus is restored from the germline J gene. The rearrangement links TRBV6-4 to TRBJ2-7; 13 bases are shared with TRBD2. CDR1 MRHNA and CDR2 SNTAGT come from the germline V gene. The V and J ends lost 6 bases and 5 bases, in that order; junction bases with no gene match: 7. This CDR3 contains 15 residues. The CDR3 sequence: CASSRGLAGVNEQYF. The covered CDR3 bases are TGTGCCAGCAGCCGCGGACTAGCGGGAGTAAACGAG.

This clone was detected many times. Read data end 3 residues before the CDR3 end; the end is taken from the germline J gene. The chain is built from TRBV20-1 and TRBJ1-5; no clear D gene. V was trimmed by 4 bases and J by 0 bases, leaving 7 bases between them. CDR3 length: 13 amino acids. The germline V gene encodes CDR1 DFQATT and CDR2 SNEGSKA (reference sequence). The CDR3 sequence is CSAKADSNQPQHF. The sequenced CDR3 bases are TGCAGTGCTAAGGCGGATAGCAATCAGCCC.

This clone was found many times. The read ends 3 residues early relative to the CDR3; the germline J gene fills the gap. This sequence joins TRBV18 and TRBJ2-7; 10 bases match TRBD1. The CDR3 has 14 amino acids. Trimming took 5 bases from V and 5 from J; bases not matched to a gene: 6. Germline values: CDR1 KGHSH, CDR2 LQKENI. Partial CDR3 DNA: TGTGCCAGCTCATCCCGGGACAGGGGCCACGAG. It encodes CASSSRDRGHE. The entire CDR3 protein reads CASSSRDRGHEQYF.

Many counts were recorded for this clone. The read terminates 3 residues before the CDR3 end, so the remaining end is supplied by the germline J gene. The V call is TRBV5-1, the J call TRBJ2-2; D gene unclear. The length of the CDR3 is 14 residues. Trimming shortened V by 3 bases and J by 2 bases, and 8 bases separated the two germline ends. Germline V gives CDR1 SGHRS, CDR2 YFSETQ. The sequenced CDR3 bases are TGCGCCAGCAGCTCGCGGTCCAACACCGGGGAG. This sequence encodes CASSSRSNTGE. The CDR3, in full, reads CASSSRSNTGELFF.

This clone has at least ten counts. With the read ending 3 residues before the CDR3 end, the germline J gene is used to fill in that end. This chain links TRBV5-1 with TRBJ2-7, with D tentatively TRBD1 (5 bases). V was pared by 3 bases and J by 4 bases, with 14 bases between. Germline V lookup: CDR1 SGHRS, CDR2 YFSETQ. This CDR3 has 14 amino acids. CDR3 amino acids: CASSYSTQGYEQYF. The covered CDR3 bases are TGCGCCAGCAGCTACTCGACGCAGGGATACGAG.

About this clone: The CDR3 goes on 3 residues after the read ends, and that part is filled in from the germline J gene. V gene TRBV6-1 combines with J gene TRBJ1-2; D unclear. The CDR3 extends over 17 amino acids. Per germline, CDR1 MNHNS and CDR2 SASEGT. The CDR3 bases that were read are TGTGCCAGCAGTGAATTTGCTCGAGCGGGAGCGACCTACGAC. Amino acid sequence: CASSEFARAGATYD. The full CDR3 reads CASSEFARAGATYDYTF.

This clone was observed many times. The read gets to within 3 residues of the CDR3 end, and the germline J gene fills in the rest. The rearrangement joins TRBV5-1 to TRBJ1-1; D uncertain. V was trimmed by 0 bases and J by 1 base, leaving 13 bases between them. Germline loops: CDR1 SGHRS, CDR2 YFSETQ. This CDR3 is 16 amino acids long. CDR3 DNA, as far as it was read: TGCGCCAGCAGCTTGGTGGTTGGGCCAGGGAACACTGAA. It specifies CASSLVVGPGNTE. The entire CDR3 protein reads CASSLVVGPGNTEAFF.

This clone was detected many times. The CDR3 goes on 3 residues after the read ends, and that part is filled in from the germline J gene. This sequence joins TRBV19 and TRBJ2-4; possible D gene TRBD1, 5 bases. The CDR3 sequence is 13 residues long. V was shortened by 3 bases and J by 3 bases, with 6 bases between the two germline ends. Germline values: CDR1 LNHDA, CDR2 SQIVND (reference sequence). The sequenced CDR3 bases are TGTGCCAGTAGTATTACAGGCAAAAACATT. Translating gives CASSITGKNI. The whole CDR3 sequence reads CASSITGKNIQYF.

On this clone itself: The read ends 3 residues early relative to the CDR3; the germline J gene fills the gap. This rearrangement joins TRBV13 to TRBJ2-3; D gene uncertain. Germline lookup yields CDR1 PRHDT and CDR2 FYEKMQ (reference sequence). This CDR3 spans 12 amino acids. Partial CDR3 DNA: TGTGCCAGCAGCTTATTTGGGCAGCCG. Protein: CASSLFGQP. The CDR3 in its entirety is CASSLFGQPQYF. Variable domain in full (rest from reference TRBV13 and TRBJ2-3): AAGVIQSPRHLIKEKRETATLKCYPIPRHDTVYWYQQGPGQDPQFLISFYEKMQSDKGSIPDRFSAQQFSDYHSELNMSSLELGDSALYFCASSLFGQPQYFGPGTRLTVL.

The DNA read from the CDR3 is TGTGCCAGCAGGGCTAGCGGGACAGATACG. Its translation: CASRASGTDT. The whole CDR3 is CASRASGTDTQYF. This chain uses TRBV7-2 with TRBJ2-3; 8 bases agree with TRBD2. With the read ending 3 residues before the CDR3 end, the germline J gene is used to fill in that end. The V gene end was trimmed by 6 bases and the J gene end by 3 bases; junction bases not matched to a gene: 2. This CDR3 has 13 residues. The germline CDR1 and CDR2 sequences are SGHTA and FQGNSA.

This clone was observed many times. With the read ending 3 residues before the CDR3 end, the germline J gene is used to fill in that end. The chain combines TRBV7-8 with TRBJ2-5; maybe TRBD1 (6 bases). CDR3 length equals 13 residues. V lost 5 bases, J lost 7 bases, and 14 bases lay in between. CDR1 is SGHVS, CDR2 FQNEAQ, per germline. Incomplete CDR3 DNA: TGTGCCAGCAGCACCAGGACAGCTGGGACC. It yields the protein CASSTRTAGT. The whole CDR3 region reads CASSTRTAGTQYF. The full variable domain, its missing parts supplied by reference TRBV7-8 and TRBJ2-5, is GAGVSQSPRYKVAKRGQDVALRCDPISGHVSLFWYQQALGQGPEFLTYFQNEAQLDKSGLPSDRFFAERPEGSVSTLKIQRTQQEDSAVYLCASSTRTAGTQYFGPGTRLLVL.